Presented here are 19 T cell receptor beta chains from one specimen sequenced in a study of blood T cell repertoires in COVID-19. Sequencing was performed with immunoSEQ multiplex PCR; in TCRdb, only in-frame clones are kept and a portion is missing. The sample contains roughly 290,000 clones, around nine tenths of which appear only once. Sequencing input: peripheral blood. The receptors stem from a woman aged 55-69 years with acute or convalescent COVID-19.

The chain couples TRBV24-1 to TRBJ2-1; 9 positions match TRBD1. CDR1 and CDR2 from the germline V gene are KGHDR and SFDVKD. The CDR3 contains 16 residues. Unmatched junction bases numbered 3, after V lost 3 bases and J lost 1 base. CDR3 residues: CATSDLQGASYNEQFF. In DNA form, the CDR3 reads TGTGCCACCAGTGATCTACAGGGGGCTTCCTACAATGAGCAGTTCTTC.

The gene calls are TRBV3-1 (or the pseudogene TRBV3-2) and TRBJ1-6, with D uncertain. There are 14 residues in the CDR3. V gave up 0 bases and J gave up 9 bases, with 9 bases separating them. Germline assignment: CDR1 LGHDT and CDR2 YNNKEL (reference sequence). The CDR3 reads CASSQEGGVSPLHF. For the CDR3, the DNA is TGTGCCAGCAGCCAAGAGGGAGGAGTTTCACCCCTCCACTTT.

This clone was seen only once. The chain has TRBV24-1 and TRBJ2-3, with TRBD1 as a possible D gene (5 bases). The CDR3 has 16 residues. The germline V and J ends were trimmed by 0 bases and 6 bases, with 15 bases remaining between them. Germline lookup yields CDR1 KGHDR and CDR2 SFDVKD. The CDR3 DNA is TGTGCCACCAGTGATTTGCCCCAGGTTGGGGCGGATACGCAGTATTTT. It encodes CATSDLPQVGADTQYF.

This clone showed up just once. This sequence joins TRBV7-9 and TRBJ1-6; the match to TRBD1 covers 8 bases. CDR1 and CDR2 from the germline V gene are SEHNR and FQNEAQ (reference sequence). V shed 4 bases, J shed 10 bases, and the junction held 9 bases outside the gene matches. The CDR3 is 15 residues long. In DNA form, the CDR3 reads TGTGCCAGCAGCTCAGGGACAGGTGGACAATCACCCCTCCACTTT. This gives the protein CASSSGTGGQSPLHF.

The CDR3 is CASSWNTVDRNQPQHF. CDR3 DNA: TGTGCCAGCAGCTGGAACACAGTGGATCGCAATCAGCCCCAGCATTTT. The chain links TRBV7-2 to TRBJ1-5, with D uncertain. Germline V gives CDR1 SGHTA, CDR2 FQGNSA. The CDR3 sequence is 16 residues long. Between the trimmed V and J ends, which lost 4 bases and 2 bases, there was a span of 15 bases.

The rearrangement links TRBV5-1 to TRBJ2-5, with 7 positions matching TRBD2. Looked up from germline, CDR1 is SGHRS and CDR2 is YFSETQ. The CDR3 is 14 amino acids. Trimming at V came to 4 bases and at J to 3 bases, leaving 6 bases not matched to a gene. The CDR3 region is CASSPRLAEETQYF. DNA of the CDR3: TGCGCCAGCAGCCCGCGGCTAGCGGAAGAGACCCAGTACTTC.

In nucleotides, the CDR3 is TGTGCCAGCCACCGGGACAGGGGATACCATCAGCCCCAGCATTTT. Protein product: CASHRDRGYHQPQHF. The chain carries TRBV28 and TRBJ1-5; 10 nucleotides match TRBD1. The CDR3 covers 15 residues. The ends lost 8 bases at V and 5 bases at J; junction bases unmatched: 9. The germline V gene has CDR1 MDHEN and CDR2 SYDVKM. Supplemented by reference TRBV28 and TRBJ1-5, the full variable domain reads DVKVTQSSRYLVKRTGEKVFLECVQDMDHENMFWYRQDPGLGLRLIYFSYDVKMKEKGDIPEGYSVSREKKERFSLILESASTNQTSMYLCASHRDRGYHQPQHFGDGTRLSIL.

The chain combines TRBV15 with TRBJ2-5; D possibly corresponds to TRBD1 (6 bases). This CDR3 has 15 residues. Trimming left V 0 bases short and J 5 bases short, with 13 bases between. CDR1 is LNHNV and CDR2 is YYDKDF in the germline V gene (reference sequence). The chain's CDR3 is CATSREGQRGETQYF. Written as DNA, the CDR3 is TGTGCCACCAGCAGAGAGGGACAACGAGGCGAGACCCAGTACTTC.

The chain joins TRBV6-4 to TRBJ1-5; D is unresolved. Trimming removed 9 bases at V and 4 bases at J, with 13 bases between. The CDR3 is made up of 13 amino acids. In germline, CDR1 is MRHNA, CDR2 SNTAGT. The CDR3 DNA reads as TGTGCCAGACGGCAGAGAGGAAATCAGCCCCAGCATTTT. Translated, it gives CARRQRGNQPQHF.

This chain uses TRBV19 with TRBJ1-5, with D possibly being TRBD1 (5 bases). Looked up from germline, CDR1 is LNHDA and CDR2 is SQIVND (reference sequence). The V end lost 2 bases, the J end lost 6 bases, and 8 bases lay between the germline ends. The CDR3 contains 13 residues. The CDR3, as DNA: TGTGCCAGTAGTATACAGGGAGGTCAGCCCCAGCATTTT. This sequence encodes CASSIQGGQPQHF.

The chain links TRBV12-3 or TRBV12-4 to TRBJ1-5; D perhaps matches TRBD1 (6 bases). The V end was cut by 5 bases, the J end by 6 bases, with 11 bases between. The CDR3 consists of 13 residues. DNA for the CDR3: TGTGCCAGCAGTCTACAGGGCGTTCAGCCCCAGCATTTT. It codes for CASSLQGVQPQHF.

The chain recombines TRBV3-1 (or the pseudogene TRBV3-2) with TRBJ1-3; D remains unclear. The V end lost 0 bases, the J end lost 0 bases, and 6 bases lay between the germline ends. The germline CDR1 and CDR2 sequences are LGHDT and YNNKEL (reference sequence). This CDR3 spans 15 amino acids. DNA for the CDR3: TGTGCCAGCAGCCAAGATCGGGACTCTGGAAACACCATATATTTT. Protein product: CASSQDRDSGNTIYF.

V usage is TRBV28 and J usage is TRBJ2-2, with TRBD2 identical over 7 bases. Germline V gene sequence: CDR1 MDHEN, CDR2 SYDVKM. The CDR3 runs to 15 residues. Trimming removed 1 base from V and 5 bases from J; junction bases left unmatched: 4. The CDR3 loop reads CASSLLLARTGELFF. CDR3 DNA sequence: TGTGCCAGCAGTTTATTACTAGCGAGAACCGGGGAGCTGTTTTTT. Full variable domain (rest looked up from reference TRBV28 and TRBJ2-2): DVKVTQSSRYLVKRTGEKVFLECVQDMDHENMFWYRQDPGLGLRLIYFSYDVKMKEKGDIPEGYSVSREKKERFSLILESASTNQTSMYLCASSLLLARTGELFFGEGSRLTVL.

The rearrangement uses TRBV27 and TRBJ2-1, with TRBD2 matching over 8 bases. CDR3 size: 15 residues. CDR1 MNHEY and CDR2 SMNVEV come from the germline V gene (reference sequence). The trim removed 6 bases at V and 7 bases at J, leaving 11 bases unmatched. CDR3 amino acids: CASRRTGGPRNEQFF. In DNA, the CDR3 is TGTGCCAGCAGGAGGACGGGGGGGCCGAGGAATGAGCAGTTCTTC.

The J gene is TRBJ2-3, the V gene TRBV28, with 7 bases fitting TRBD2. CDR3 length: 17 amino acids. After removal of 7 bases from V and 1 base from J, the junction contained 14 bases not matched to a gene. CDR1 is MDHEN, CDR2 SYDVKM, per germline. CDR3 loop: CASTLGRAGSRTDTQYF. The CDR3 DNA reads as TGTGCCAGCACCCTAGGAAGAGCGGGGAGTCGCACAGATACGCAGTATTTT. The full variable domain, rest sourced from reference TRBV28 and TRBJ2-3, is DVKVTQSSRYLVKRTGEKVFLECVQDMDHENMFWYRQDPGLGLRLIYFSYDVKMKEKGDIPEGYSVSREKKERFSLILESASTNQTSMYLCASTLGRAGSRTDTQYFGPGTRLTVL.

The V gene is TRBV5-8, the J gene TRBJ1-6; 11 bases are shared with TRBD1. The V gene end was trimmed by 5 bases and the J gene end by 7 bases; junction bases not matched to a gene: 5. Germline V gene sequence: CDR1 SGHTS, CDR2 YDEGEE. The CDR3 covers 15 residues. The CDR3 reads CASRDRGRENSPLHF. The CDR3, as DNA: TGTGCCAGCAGGGACAGGGGGCGGGAAAATTCACCCCTCCACTTT.

The rearrangement uses TRBV5-1 and TRBJ2-7; 9 nucleotides match TRBD2. This CDR3 is built from 14 residues. CDR1 SGHRS and CDR2 YFSETQ come from the germline V gene. Germline trimming cut 4 bases from V and 6 bases from J; bases unmatched to any gene: 8. The CDR3 region has the DNA TGCGCCAGCAGCGATGGGGGACTAGCCCTCGAGCAGTACTTC. Translating gives CASSDGGLALEQYF.

The chain employs TRBV7-2 and TRBJ2-1; D ambiguous. This CDR3 contains 14 residues. CDR1 is SGHTA and CDR2 is FQGNSA in the germline V gene. V was pared by 7 bases and J by 2 bases, with 12 bases between. The CDR3 protein is CASTGGLPYNEQFF. DNA of the CDR3: TGTGCCAGCACCGGCGGCCTCCCCTACAATGAGCAGTTCTTC. Full variable domain (remainder filled in from reference TRBV7-2 and TRBJ2-1): GAGVSQSPSNKVTEKGKDVELRCDPISGHTALYWYRQSLGQGLEFLIYFQGNSAPDKSGLPSDRFSAERTGGSVSTLTIQRTQQEDSAVYLCASTGGLPYNEQFFGPGTRLTVL.

This clone showed up just once. This chain joins TRBV9 and TRBJ1-4; D not resolved. With 4 bases removed from V and 6 bases from J, the gap between germline ends came to 4 bases. This CDR3 is 11 amino acids long. CDR1 is SGDLS, CDR2 YYNGEE, per germline. The CDR3 nucleotides are TGTGCCAGCAGCTCTGATGAAAAACTGTTTTTT. This translates into CASSSDEKLFF.